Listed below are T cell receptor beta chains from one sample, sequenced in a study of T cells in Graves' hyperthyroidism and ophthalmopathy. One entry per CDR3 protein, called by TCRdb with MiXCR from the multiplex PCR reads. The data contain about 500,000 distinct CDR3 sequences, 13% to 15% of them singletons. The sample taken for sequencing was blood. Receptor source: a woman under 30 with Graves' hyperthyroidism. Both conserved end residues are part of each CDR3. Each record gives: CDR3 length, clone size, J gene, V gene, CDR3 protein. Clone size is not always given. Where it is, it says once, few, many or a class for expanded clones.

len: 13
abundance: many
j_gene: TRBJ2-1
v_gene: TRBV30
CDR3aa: CAWRGQGYNEQFF

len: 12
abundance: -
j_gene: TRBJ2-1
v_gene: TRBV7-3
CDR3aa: CASSPDSHQQFF

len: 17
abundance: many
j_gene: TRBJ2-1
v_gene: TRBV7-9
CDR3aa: CASSPRGPAEHRHEQFF

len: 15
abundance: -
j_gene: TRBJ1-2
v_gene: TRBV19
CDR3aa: CASSPTGKGPYGYTF

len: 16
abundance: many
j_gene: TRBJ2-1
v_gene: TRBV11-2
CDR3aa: CASSFGVTSGYNEQFF

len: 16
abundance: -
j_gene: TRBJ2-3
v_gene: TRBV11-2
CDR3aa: CASSLWEDKSTDTQYF

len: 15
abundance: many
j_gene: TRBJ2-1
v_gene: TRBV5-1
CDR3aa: CASSPGLSRGNEQFF

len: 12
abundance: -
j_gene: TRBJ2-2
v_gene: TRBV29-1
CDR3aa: CSVVGNTGELFF

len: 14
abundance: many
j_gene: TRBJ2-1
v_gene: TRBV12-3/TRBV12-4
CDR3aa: CASSFTRVYNEQFF

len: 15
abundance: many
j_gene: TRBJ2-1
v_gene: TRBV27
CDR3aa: CASSLSQLAYNEQFF

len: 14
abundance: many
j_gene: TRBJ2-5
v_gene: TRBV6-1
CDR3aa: CASTLDRGGETQYF

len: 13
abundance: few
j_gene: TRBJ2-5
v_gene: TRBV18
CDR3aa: CASSRTSSETQYF

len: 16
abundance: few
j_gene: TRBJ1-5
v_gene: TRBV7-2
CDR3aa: CASSLDRVWSNQPQHF

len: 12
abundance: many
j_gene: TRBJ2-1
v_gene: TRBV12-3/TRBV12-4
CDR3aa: CASSPRGDEQFF

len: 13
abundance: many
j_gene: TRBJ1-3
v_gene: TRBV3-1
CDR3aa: CASSQPAGNTIYF

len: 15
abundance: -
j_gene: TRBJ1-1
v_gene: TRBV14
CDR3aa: CASSQDAGFGTEAFF

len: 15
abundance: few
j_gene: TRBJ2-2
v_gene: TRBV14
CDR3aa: CASSTGFANTGELFF

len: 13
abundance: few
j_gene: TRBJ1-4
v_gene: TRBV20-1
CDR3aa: CSAISSGNEKLFF

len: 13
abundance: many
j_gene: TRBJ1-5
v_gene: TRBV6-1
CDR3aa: CASILGANQPQHF

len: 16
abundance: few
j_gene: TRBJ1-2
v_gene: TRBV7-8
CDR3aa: CASSPPPDRTNYGYTF

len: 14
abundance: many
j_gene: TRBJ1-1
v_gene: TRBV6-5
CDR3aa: CASRYGTVMAEAFF

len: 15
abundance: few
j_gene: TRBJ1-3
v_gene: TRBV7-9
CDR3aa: CASSLRNSRGNTIYF

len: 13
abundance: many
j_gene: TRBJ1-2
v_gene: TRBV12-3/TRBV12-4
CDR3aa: CASSALQGSGYTF

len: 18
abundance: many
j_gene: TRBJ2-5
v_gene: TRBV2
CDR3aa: CASSGLLAGVGDGETQYF

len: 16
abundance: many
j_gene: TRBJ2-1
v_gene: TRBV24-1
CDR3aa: CATSDRREGYYNEQFF

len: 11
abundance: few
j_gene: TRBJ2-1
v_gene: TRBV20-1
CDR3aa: CSAIQPEEQFF

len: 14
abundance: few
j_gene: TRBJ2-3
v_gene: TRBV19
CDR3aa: CASRGPKKPDTQYF

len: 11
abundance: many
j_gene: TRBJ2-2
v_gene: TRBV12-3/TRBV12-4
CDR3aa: CASSVGGELFF

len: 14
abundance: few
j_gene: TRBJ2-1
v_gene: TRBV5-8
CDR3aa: CAEPGAVPVGEQFF

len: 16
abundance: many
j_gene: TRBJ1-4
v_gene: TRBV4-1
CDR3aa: CASSRLGAIPYEKLFF

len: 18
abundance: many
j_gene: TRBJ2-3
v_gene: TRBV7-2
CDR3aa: CASSLAMITGLGFDTQYF

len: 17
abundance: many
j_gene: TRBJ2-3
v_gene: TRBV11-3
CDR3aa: CASSSFSGRKSTDTQYF

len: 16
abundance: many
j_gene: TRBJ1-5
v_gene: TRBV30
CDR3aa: CAWSATDGWIGQPQHF

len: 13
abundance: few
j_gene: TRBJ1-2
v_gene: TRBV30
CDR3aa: CAWSGRVNYGYTF

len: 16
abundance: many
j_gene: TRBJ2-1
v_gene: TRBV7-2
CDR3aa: CASSPTGLGFYNEQFF

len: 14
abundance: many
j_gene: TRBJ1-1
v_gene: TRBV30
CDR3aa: CAWTRQGVGTEAFF

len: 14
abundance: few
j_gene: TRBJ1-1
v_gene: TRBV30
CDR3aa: CAWSGSLGDTEAFF

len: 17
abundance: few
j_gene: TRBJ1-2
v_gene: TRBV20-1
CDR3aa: CSARDLQGFGALYRYTF

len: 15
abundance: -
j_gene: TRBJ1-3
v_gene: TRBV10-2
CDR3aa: CASSERVAIGNTIYF

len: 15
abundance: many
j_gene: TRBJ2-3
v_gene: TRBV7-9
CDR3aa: CASSLDLSAGDTQYF

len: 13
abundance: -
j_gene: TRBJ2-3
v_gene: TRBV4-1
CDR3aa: CASSQGDTDTQYF

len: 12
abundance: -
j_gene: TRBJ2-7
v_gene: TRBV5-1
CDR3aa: CASSPEGNEQYF

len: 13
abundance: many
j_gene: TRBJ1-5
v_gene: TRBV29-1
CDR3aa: CSVGDTLGQPQHF

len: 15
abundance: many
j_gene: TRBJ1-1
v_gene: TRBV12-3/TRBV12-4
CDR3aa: CASSLPGGRGTEAFF

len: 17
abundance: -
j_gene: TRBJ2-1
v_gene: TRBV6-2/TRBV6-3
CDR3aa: CASRPGQGIGRGPEQFF

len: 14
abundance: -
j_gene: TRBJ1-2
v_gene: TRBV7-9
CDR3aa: CASSRPGQGGGYTF

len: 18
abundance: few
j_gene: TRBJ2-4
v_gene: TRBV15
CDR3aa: CATSRPGTGGRAKNIQYF

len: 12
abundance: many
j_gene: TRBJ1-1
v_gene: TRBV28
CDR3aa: CASSMDRPEAFF

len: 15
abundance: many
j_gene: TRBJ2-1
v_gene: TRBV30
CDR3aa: CAWTRGSGDYNEQFF